This TCR beta chain was identified in a study of breast tumors, draining lymph nodes, adjacent tissues. From the multiplex PCR reads, TCRdb called clonotypes with MiXCR, one entry per CDR3 protein. The table shows 130,000 or so distinct CDR3 sequences, with around a third occurring only once. Samples came from axillary lymph nodes draining the breast cancer. Germline V lookup: CDR1 LNHDA, CDR2 SQIVND (reference sequence). This CDR3 has 16 residues. J was trimmed by 1 base and V by 4 bases; bases with no gene match: 7. This clonotype was picked up many times. Sample: axillary lymph node tissue. The rearrangement links TRBV19 to TRBJ1-2; 9 bases fit TRBD1. The TCR sequence derives from a female donor with breast cancer. Some clones in this sample may be carry-over from other donors' samples. The CDR3 spells CASSKTPGQGNYGYTF. In DNA form, the CDR3 reads TGTGCCAGTAGTAAAACCCCGGGACAGGGTAACTATGGCTACACCTTC.